At least ten counts were recorded for the clone carrying this T cell receptor beta chain. Germline CDR1 and CDR2: SEHNR and FQNEAQ (reference sequence). The CDR3 is 13 residues long. V shed 5 bases and J shed 5 bases, with 12 bases lying between them. CAS ≥3, NOSPECS ≥4, moderate-to-severe activity and duration under 3 months marked donors with ophthalmopathy. Certain patients, namely those with other autoimmune diseases, uncontrolled infections, pregnancy or lactation, were excluded. 8.5 to 10 ml of fresh blood yielded the PBMCs by density gradient. RNA served as the template for amplifying TCR beta CDR3 regions. In the first round, RT-PCR was carried out with HTBI primers, and a multiplex PCR formed the second round. TCRdb re-derived calls from the multiplex PCR reads in MiXCR, one entry per CDR3 protein. The repertoire holds about 220,000 distinct CDR3 sequences, about 22% seen once, with 43% in the top ten.

This entry is derived from a study of Graves' ophthalmopathy and Graves' hyperthyroidism. For the study at large: No treatment had been given when peripheral blood was collected at initial diagnosis.

The sequenced sample was peripheral blood. J is TRBJ2-5 and V is TRBV7-9; D gene unclear. The receptor comes from a woman in her forties or fifties with Graves' ophthalmopathy. This CDR3 reads CASSPVGRETQYF. The CDR3 nucleotides read TGTGCCAGCAGCCCGGTGGGCCGGGAGACCCAGTACTTC.